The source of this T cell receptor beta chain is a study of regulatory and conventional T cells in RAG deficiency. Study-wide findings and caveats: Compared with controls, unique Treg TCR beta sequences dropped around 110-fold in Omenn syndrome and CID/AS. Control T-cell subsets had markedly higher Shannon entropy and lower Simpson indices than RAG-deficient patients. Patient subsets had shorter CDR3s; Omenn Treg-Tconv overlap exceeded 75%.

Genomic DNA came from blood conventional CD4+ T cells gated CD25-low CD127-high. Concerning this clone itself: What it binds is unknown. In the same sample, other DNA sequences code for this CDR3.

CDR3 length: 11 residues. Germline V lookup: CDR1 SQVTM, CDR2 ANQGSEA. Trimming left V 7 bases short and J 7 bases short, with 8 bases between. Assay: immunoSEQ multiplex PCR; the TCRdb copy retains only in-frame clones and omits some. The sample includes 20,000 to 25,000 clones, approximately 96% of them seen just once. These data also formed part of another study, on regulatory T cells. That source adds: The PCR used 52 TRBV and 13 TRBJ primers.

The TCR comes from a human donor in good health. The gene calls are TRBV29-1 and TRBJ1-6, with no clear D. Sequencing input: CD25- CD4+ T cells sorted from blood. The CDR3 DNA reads TGCAGCGCCGGAGAAAATTCACCCCTCCACTTT. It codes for CSAGENSPLHF.